This record looks at one T cell receptor beta chain sequence and its context. The antigen remains unidentified. Measured with immunoSEQ multiplex PCR; TCRdb has only the in-frame clones, and not every one. The repertoire holds about 2.4 million clones, with over 85% as singletons. The data were obtained in a study of shared clonotypes between healthy human individuals. The overall study: Researchers drew samples from a couple of women and a few men aged 18 to 49.

Germline lookup yields CDR1 SNHLY and CDR2 FYNNEI. The CDR3 is 14 residues long. Trimming at V came to 4 bases and at J to 6 bases, leaving 8 bases not matched to a gene. Study outcomes and limitations: Rarefaction curves obtained for sorted subsets showed sequencing incomplete despite large depth. Roughly 5% was the fraction of naive CD4 clonotypes found shared across a few donors.

This chain uses TRBV2 with TRBJ2-7; 8 nucleotides match TRBD1. The TCR sequence derives from a man between 18 and 35 years old in good health. Some clones in this sample may be carry-over from other donors' samples. Source material: naive CD4+ T cells from PBMCs. Specified subset: CD45RA+ positively selected. The CDR3 spells CASSGGQGGGEQYF. CDR3 nucleotides: TGTGCCAGCAGTGGCGGACAGGGTGGAGGCGAGCAGTACTTC.